Following are 12 T cell receptor beta chains from one sample sequenced in a study of brain T cells in children with intractable seizures. Profiled with immunoSEQ multiplex PCR; TCRdb holds only in-frame clones, not every one. The table records about 340,000 clones, 93% of them present only once. Time point of the sample: blood from clinic visit 5 months post-surgery; TSC patient then seizure free. Sequencing used peripheral blood, obtained 4 to 5 months after surgery. The receptors derive from a boy in the first two years of life with tuberous sclerosis and intractable seizures.

The chain uses TRBV19 and TRBJ1-1; D unclear. V gave up 6 bases and J gave up 2 bases, with 13 bases separating them. Looked up from germline, CDR1 is LNHDA and CDR2 is SQIVND (reference sequence). There are 14 residues in the CDR3. The CDR3 loop is CASRRNGKNTEAFF. CDR3 in DNA: TGTGCCAGTAGACGGAACGGAAAAAACACTGAAGCTTTCTTT.

V gene TRBV7-9 combines with J gene TRBJ2-7, with D possibly TRBD1 on 5 matching bases. Trimming took off 4 bases at V and 2 bases at J, with 9 bases between the two ends. The length of the CDR3 is 13 residues. From germline, CDR1 is SEHNR and CDR2 FQNEAQ (reference sequence). This chain's CDR3 is CASSSDKAYEQYF. The CDR3 DNA sequence: TGTGCCAGCAGCTCGGACAAGGCCTACGAGCAGTACTTC.

The rearrangement uses TRBV7-6 and TRBJ1-1; D gene ambiguous. V gave up 2 bases and J gave up 4 bases, with 8 bases separating them. This CDR3 has 13 amino acids. Germline V lookup: CDR1 SGHVS, CDR2 FNYEAQ. The CDR3 nucleotides read TGTGCCAGCAGCTTAAGAGGGAGCACTGAAGCTTTCTTT. It yields the protein CASSLRGSTEAFF.

The sample holds one count of this clone. The chain uses TRBV2 and TRBJ1-1, with 8 nucleotides matching TRBD1. The CDR3 contains 15 residues. V trimming: 11 bases; J trimming: 4 bases; junction bases outside the gene matches: 15. The germline CDR1 and CDR2 sequences are SNHLY and FYNNEI. The DNA for the CDR3 is TGTGCCGGCGGCCCCCCGGGACAGGTAACCACTGAAGCTTTCTTT. Its protein product is CAGGPPGQVTTEAFF.

The chain links TRBV4-1 to TRBJ2-5; D perhaps matches TRBD2 (7 bases). The germline V gene has CDR1 MGHRA and CDR2 YSYEKL. Trimming cost V 1 base and J 1 base, with 13 bases left between them. The CDR3 has 16 amino acids. CDR3 in DNA: TGCGCCAGCAGCCAAGTGTTCGGGGGGCGCCAAGAGACCCAGTACTTC. Amino acid sequence: CASSQVFGGRQETQYF.

The chain recombines TRBV3-1 (or the pseudogene TRBV3-2) with TRBJ2-3; 14 bases are shared with TRBD2. CDR1 is LGHDT and CDR2 is YNNKEL in the germline V gene (reference sequence). The CDR3 totals 17 residues. The J segment lost 2 bases and the V segment lost 5 bases, leaving 6 bases of the junction unmatched. CDR3 coding DNA: TGTGCCAGCAGCGGACTAGCGGGGGGCCTATACACAGATACGCAGTATTTT. Its protein product is CASSGLAGGLYTDTQYF.

This chain links TRBV30 with TRBJ2-1; TRBD1 matches at 10 bases. CDR3 size: 16 residues. CDR1 and CDR2 (germline): GTSNPN, SVGIG (reference sequence). Losses at the gene ends were 3 bases for V and 2 bases for J; bases not matched to a gene: 7. CDR3 bases: TGTGCCTGGAGCTCCGACAGGGGGCTTACCTACAATGAGCAGTTCTTC. Translating gives CAWSSDRGLTYNEQFF.

The genes are TRBV5-1 and TRBJ2-1, with 13 nucleotides matching TRBD2. Germline CDR1 SGHRS, CDR2 YFSETQ. Trimming took 0 bases from V and 7 from J; bases not matched to a gene: 7. The CDR3 has 17 amino acids. The CDR3 nucleotides read TGCGCCAGCAGCTTGGGACTAGCGGGAGGAGTGGGGAATGAGCAGTTCTTC. This codes for CASSLGLAGGVGNEQFF.

The chain employs TRBV30 and TRBJ1-2; D call uncertain. The CDR3 covers 9 residues. From germline, CDR1 is GTSNPN and CDR2 SVGIG (reference sequence). The CDR3 DNA is TGTTCATTAGGTTTAGGCTACACCTTC. This codes for CSLGLGYTF.

This chain uses TRBV3-1 (or the pseudogene TRBV3-2) with TRBJ2-1; 7 nucleotides align to TRBD2. CDR3 length equals 17 residues. V shed 0 bases and J 7 bases; nucleotides not matched to a gene: 12. Germline V lookup: CDR1 LGHDT, CDR2 YNNKEL (reference sequence). The CDR3 coding sequence is TGTGCCAGCAGCCAAGACGGGTGGCGGGGGACCGATAATGAGCAGTTCTTC. Translating it yields CASSQDGWRGTDNEQFF.

Only one count was recorded for this clone. J is TRBJ2-7 and V is TRBV7-3, with 7 positions matching TRBD2. V lost 5 bases to trimming and J lost 0 bases; unmatched junction nucleotides: 16. From germline, CDR1 is SGHTA and CDR2 FQGTGA. The CDR3 has 18 amino acids. The CDR3 loop is CASSPNPAGEGSSYEQYF. As DNA, the CDR3 is TGTGCCAGCAGCCCCAACCCTGCGGGGGAGGGGAGCTCCTACGAGCAGTACTTC.

In its sample, this clone was seen once. In nucleotides, the CDR3 is TGTGCCAGCAGCTTAGCATCGGAGACCCAGTACTTC. It yields the protein CASSLASETQYF. This rearrangement joins TRBV7-8 to TRBJ2-5; no definite D call. The CDR3 runs 12 residues. Germline V CDR1 and CDR2: SGHVS, FQNEAQ. The V end was cut by 0 bases, the J end by 5 bases, with 4 bases between.